This T cell receptor beta chain originates from a study of OX40 agonist ivuxolimab in advanced cancers. Patients had blood sampled at baseline and again on cycle 4 day 1 and cycle 7 day 1. Findings and limits, study-wide: People who partly responded at 0.1-3.0 mg/kg had some of the least clonal expansion seen.

On this clone itself: What it binds is not known.

Some clones are missing from TCRdb's copy, which holds only in-frame ones; the method was immunoSEQ multiplex PCR. The data show more than 55,000 clones, 87% seen once. After removal of 6 bases from V and 6 bases from J, the junction contained 14 bases not matched to a gene. The V gene's germline CDR1 is MDHEN and CDR2 SYDVKM. The CDR3 totals 15 residues. The chain is built from TRBV28 and TRBJ2-7; 7 nucleotides match TRBD2. This TCR was recovered from an adult with an advanced solid tumor such as melanoma, head and neck, liver or kidney cancer. The sequencing here drew on CD4+ or CD8+ T cells sorted from blood, taken in a trial of the OX40 agonist ivuxolimab. Here the CDR3 reads CASSTPGRSGGEQYF. The CDR3 nucleotides are TGTGCCAGCAGCACCCCAGGGCGCTCGGGAGGCGAGCAGTACTTC.